Presented here are 5 T cell receptor beta chains from one specimen sequenced in a study of PD-1 blockade in mismatch repair-deficient tumors. Sequencing used immunoSEQ multiplex PCR; TCRdb keeps in-frame clones, though not all of them. The sample carries 100,000 or so clones, 70% to 85% recorded once. The sample in question was peripheral blood, obtained about 33 weeks after starting pembrolizumab. These receptor sequences come from an adult with mismatch repair-deficient cancer.

The chain recombines TRBV27 with TRBJ2-1; 14 nucleotides agree with TRBD2. The junction had 3 bases not matched to a gene; V was cut back by 5 bases and J by 3 bases. Germline CDR1 MNHEY, CDR2 SMNVEV (reference sequence). CDR3 length: 16 amino acids. CDR3: CASSPGTSGSYNEQFF. For the CDR3, the DNA is TGTGCCAGCAGTCCAGGGACTAGCGGGAGCTACAATGAGCAGTTCTTC.

The V and J genes are TRBV27 and TRBJ2-4; TRBD2 matches at 12 bases. There are 17 residues in the CDR3. Trimming took 5 bases from V and 0 from J; bases not matched to a gene: 5. Germline CDR1 reads MNHEY; CDR2 reads SMNVEV (reference sequence). The CDR3 spells CASSLLTSGRAKNIQYF. The CDR3 DNA is TGTGCCAGCAGTCTCCTGACTAGCGGGAGAGCCAAAAACATTCAGTACTTC.

The chain couples TRBV19 to TRBJ1-1, with 7 positions matching TRBD1. CDR3 length equals 14 residues. CDR1 is LNHDA, CDR2 SQIVND, per germline (reference sequence). V lost 5 bases to trimming and J lost 0 bases; unmatched junction nucleotides: 3. CDR3 residues: CASSPGQLNTEAFF. For the CDR3, the DNA is TGTGCCAGTAGTCCGGGACAGCTGAACACTGAAGCTTTCTTT.

CDR3 coding DNA: TGTGCCAGCAGCAGTCGCGGGAGTGAGCACAATGAGCAGTTCTTC. Protein product: CASSSRGSEHNEQFF. The V gene is TRBV28, the J gene TRBJ2-1; 7 nucleotides agree with TRBD2. This CDR3 region has 15 residues. With V trimmed by 6 bases and J by 5 bases, 10 bases remained unmatched. The germline gives CDR1 MDHEN, CDR2 SYDVKM.

The chain links TRBV27 to TRBJ1-4; 8 bases fit TRBD1. After removal of 5 bases from V and 0 bases from J, the junction contained 8 bases not matched to a gene. This CDR3 has 17 amino acids. CDR1 is MNHEY and CDR2 is SMNVEV in the germline V gene (reference sequence). The CDR3 here is CASSRIGTGPTNEKLFF. Here the CDR3 DNA reads TGTGCCAGCAGTCGCATCGGGACAGGCCCAACTAATGAAAAACTGTTTTTT.